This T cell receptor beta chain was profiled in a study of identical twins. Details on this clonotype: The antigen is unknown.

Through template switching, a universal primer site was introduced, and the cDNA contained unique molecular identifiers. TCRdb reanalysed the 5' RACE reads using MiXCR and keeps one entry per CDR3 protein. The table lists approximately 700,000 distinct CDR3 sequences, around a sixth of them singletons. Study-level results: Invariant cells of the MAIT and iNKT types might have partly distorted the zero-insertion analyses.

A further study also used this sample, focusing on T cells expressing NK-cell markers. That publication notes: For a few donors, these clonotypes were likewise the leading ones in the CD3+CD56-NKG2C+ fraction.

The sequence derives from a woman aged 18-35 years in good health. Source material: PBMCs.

CDR3: CASSIRAGGNTEAFF. CDR3 sequence (DNA): TGTGCCAGTAGTATAAGGGCCGGGGGGAACACTGAAGCTTTCTTT. J is TRBJ1-1 and V is TRBV19, with a possible D match to TRBD1 (5 bases). V dropped 2 bases and J dropped 1 base, with 11 bases sitting between them. This CDR3 has 15 residues. From germline, CDR1 is LNHDA and CDR2 SQIVND (reference sequence).